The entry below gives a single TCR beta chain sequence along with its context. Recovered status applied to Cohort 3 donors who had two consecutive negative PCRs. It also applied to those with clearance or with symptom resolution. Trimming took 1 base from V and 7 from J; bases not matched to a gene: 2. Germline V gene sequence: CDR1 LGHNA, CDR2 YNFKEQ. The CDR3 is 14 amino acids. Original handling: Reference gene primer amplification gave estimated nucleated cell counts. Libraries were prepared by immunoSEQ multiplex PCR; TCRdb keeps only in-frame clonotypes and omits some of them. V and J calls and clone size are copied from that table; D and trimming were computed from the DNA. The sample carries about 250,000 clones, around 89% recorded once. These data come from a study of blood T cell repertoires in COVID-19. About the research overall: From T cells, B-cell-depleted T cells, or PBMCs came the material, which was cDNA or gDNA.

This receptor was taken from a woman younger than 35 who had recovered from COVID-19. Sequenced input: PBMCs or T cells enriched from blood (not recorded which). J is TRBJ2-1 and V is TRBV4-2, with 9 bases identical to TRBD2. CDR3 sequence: CASSQGLAANEQFF. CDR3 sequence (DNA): TGTGCCAGCAGCCAAGGACTAGCGGCAAATGAGCAGTTCTTC.